What follows is one TCR beta chain and its context. Per the authors' pipeline: Reference gene primer amplification gave estimated nucleated cell counts. The method was immunoSEQ multiplex PCR; TCRdb's version includes in-frame clones alone and lacks a portion of them. Clonal size and the V and J genes are those of that table, whereas D and trimming came from the DNA. The sample holds about half a million clones; 70% to 90% are singletons and the top ten take approximately 3%. The sample originates from a study of blood T cell repertoires in COVID-19. On the study more broadly: Acute and convalescent COVID-19 specimens originated in the United States, Italy and Spain. In each case, the material was cDNA or gDNA derived from T cells, B-cell-depleted T cells, or PBMCs.

CDR1 and CDR2 (germline): ENHRY, SYGVKD. The trim removed 6 bases at V and 8 bases at J, leaving 9 bases unmatched. This CDR3 contains 14 residues. The source of this sequence is a human donor in a cohort sampled during active COVID-19. The source material was peripheral blood. The chain joins TRBV10-3 to TRBJ2-4; 8 bases agree with TRBD2. CDR3 amino acids: CAISPGLASDIQYF. CDR3 nucleotide sequence: TGTGCCATCAGCCCCGGACTAGCTTCGGACATTCAGTACTTC.